This section outlines one T cell receptor beta chain sequence together with its context. The record originates from a study of OX40 agonist ivuxolimab in advanced cancers. Assay: immunoSEQ multiplex PCR; the TCRdb copy retains only in-frame clones and omits some. The repertoire consists of about 75,000 clones, with roughly 84% occurring once and the leading ten covering 17%. The CDR3 is made up of 14 amino acids. Germline CDR1 reads MDHEN; CDR2 reads SYDVKM. V was pared by 4 bases and J by 1 base, with 10 bases between. The sequence came from an adult with an advanced solid tumor such as melanoma, head and neck, liver or kidney cancer. The gene calls are TRBV28 and TRBJ1-1; D is possibly TRBD1 (6 bases). This specimen consisted of CD4+ or CD8+ T cells sorted from blood, obtained in a trial of the OX40 agonist ivuxolimab. The CDR3 reads CASSSGQKNTEAFF. CDR3 nucleotide sequence: TGTGCCAGCAGTTCCGGACAGAAGAACACTGAAGCTTTCTTT.